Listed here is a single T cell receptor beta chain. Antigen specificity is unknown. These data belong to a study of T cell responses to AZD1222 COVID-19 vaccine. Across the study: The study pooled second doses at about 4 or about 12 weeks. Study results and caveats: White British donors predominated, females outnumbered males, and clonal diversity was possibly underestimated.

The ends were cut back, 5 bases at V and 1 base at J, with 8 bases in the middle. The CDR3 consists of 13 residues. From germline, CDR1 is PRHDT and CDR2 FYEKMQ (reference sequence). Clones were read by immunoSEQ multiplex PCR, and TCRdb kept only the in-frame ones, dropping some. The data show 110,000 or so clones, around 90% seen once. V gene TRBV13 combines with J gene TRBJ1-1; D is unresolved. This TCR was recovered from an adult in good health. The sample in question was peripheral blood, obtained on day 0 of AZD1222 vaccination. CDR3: CASSQRPNTEAFF. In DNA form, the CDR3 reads TGTGCCAGCAGCCAGAGGCCGAACACTGAAGCTTTCTTT.